The T cell receptor (beta chain) under discussion was sequenced for a study of CD8 T cells in ankylosing spondylitis. Libraries of TCR beta came from quantitative 5'-RACE with molecular barcodes. One entry per CDR3 protein, called by TCRdb with MiXCR from the 5' RACE reads. The table lists approximately 190,000 distinct CDR3 sequences, 13% of them singletons. This clonotype was observed a handful of times. Its target is not known. Notes on the study in general: Typical of ankylosing spondylitis blood, it appeared, was a TCR beta motif of eight highly homologous variants. Clones linked to disease were reported to show significant enrichment in matched ankylosing spondylitis synovial fluid.

The germline V gene has CDR1 SGHRS and CDR2 YFSETQ. The CDR3 totals 14 residues. V dropped 3 bases and J dropped 5; count of bases not matched to a gene: 8. This TCR derives from a female donor with ankylosing spondylitis or in good health (not recorded which). Sequencing was performed on blood, either unsorted or a sorted T cell fraction (not recorded which). This chain joins TRBV5-1 and TRBJ2-7; 7 bases are a match to TRBD1. The CDR3 DNA reads as TGCGCCAGCAGCTCCGGGACAGTTTTTAACGAGCAGTACTTC. Amino acids: CASSSGTVFNEQYF.